The 24 T cell receptor beta chains below come from one sample, sequenced in a study of blood T cell repertoires in COVID-19. This table comes from immunoSEQ multiplex PCR, and its TCRdb copy is limited to in-frame clones, with some not included. The data contain under 100,000 clones, roughly 92% of them singletons. The source material was peripheral blood. Receptors originate from a woman between 55 and 75 years old with active COVID-19.

V usage is TRBV4-3 and J usage is TRBJ1-2; perhaps TRBD1 as D (6 bases). The CDR3 is 16 amino acids. Germline V gene lookup returns CDR1 LGHNA and CDR2 YSLEER. V gave up 1 base and J gave up 4 bases, with 16 bases separating them. The CDR3 bases are TGCGCCAGCAGCCAAGGGGGGGGCAGGACCCCCTATGGCTACACCTTC. It encodes CASSQGGGRTPYGYTF.

The chain joins TRBV11-3 to TRBJ1-2; D might be TRBD1 (5 bases). Germline V gene sequence: CDR1 SGHNT, CDR2 YENEEA. Trimming left V 5 bases short and J 5 bases short, with 12 bases between. The CDR3 has 13 residues. As DNA, the CDR3 is TGTGCCAGCAGCCAGCAGGGAGGATATGGCTACACCTTC. Protein: CASSQQGGYGYTF.

V usage is TRBV5-4 and J usage is TRBJ2-3; D not resolved. Looked up from germline, CDR1 is SGHNT and CDR2 is YYREEE (reference sequence). This CDR3 contains 13 residues. V gave up 0 bases and J gave up 2 bases, with 4 bases separating them. CDR3 DNA: TGTGCCAGCAGCTTGGACTTCACAGATACGCAGTATTTT. It encodes CASSLDFTDTQYF.

V gene TRBV27 combines with J gene TRBJ1-3, with TRBD1 matching over 9 bases. Germline CDR1 MNHEY, CDR2 SMNVEV (reference sequence). J was trimmed by 4 bases and V by 4 bases; bases with no gene match: 5. The CDR3 totals 15 residues. This CDR3 is CASSSQGAGGNTIYF. Here the CDR3 DNA reads TGTGCCAGCAGTTCACAGGGGGCGGGCGGAAACACCATATATTTT.

This chain connects TRBV27 to TRBJ2-7; TRBD2 matches 8 bases. Germline V gene data show CDR1 as MNHEY and CDR2 as SMNVEV (reference sequence). The CDR3 is 13 residues long. J gave up 7 bases and V 7 bases, and 9 bases lay outside the gene matches. The CDR3 here is CASTRARGGEQYF. CDR3 nucleotide sequence: TGTGCCAGCACGAGGGCCCGGGGGGGGGAGCAGTACTTC.

The rearrangement links TRBV6-5 to TRBJ2-5; D may be TRBD1 (7 bases). The germline V gene encodes CDR1 MNHEY and CDR2 SVGAGI. The CDR3 has 14 amino acids. V lost 7 bases and J 3 bases, leaving 15 bases between the germline ends. CDR3 region: CASTRAGGKETQYF. DNA for the CDR3: TGTGCCAGCACCCGCGCAGGGGGGAAAGAGACCCAGTACTTC.

The CDR3 spells CASCVSSGNTIYF. The CDR3 DNA follows: TGTGCCAGCTGCGTGAGCTCTGGAAACACCATATATTTT. The genes are TRBV19 and TRBJ1-3; no clear D gene. V shed 9 bases and J shed 0 bases, with 9 bases lying between them. From germline, CDR1 is LNHDA and CDR2 SQIVND (reference sequence). The CDR3 has 13 residues.

This sequence joins TRBV23-1 and TRBJ1-1; 8 positions match TRBD1. TRBV23-1 is an ORF for which the function is uncertain. CDR3 length: 20 residues. V lost 4 bases and J lost 1; bases outside the gene matches: 20. The CDR3: CASSPHPTPRDRNQNTEAFF. CDR3 nucleotide sequence: TGCGCCAGCAGTCCACACCCAACCCCCCGGGACAGGAATCAGAACACTGAAGCTTTCTTT.

The rearrangement uses TRBV19 and TRBJ2-1; 9 bases align to TRBD1. CDR3 length: 14 residues. The germline CDR1 and CDR2 sequences are LNHDA and SQIVND (reference sequence). After removal of 5 bases from V and 2 bases from J, the junction contained 1 base not matched to a gene. This chain's CDR3 is CASSRQGAYNEQFF. In nucleotides, the CDR3 is TGTGCCAGTAGTCGACAGGGGGCCTACAATGAGCAGTTCTTC. Combining the CDR3 with reference TRBV19 and TRBJ2-1 gives the whole variable domain DGGITQSPKYLFRKEGQNVTLSCEQNLNHDAMYWYRQDPGQGLRLIYYSQIVNDFQKGDIAEGYSVSREKKESFPLTVTSAQKNPTAFYLCASSRQGAYNEQFFGPGTRLTVL.

This chain joins TRBV3-1 (or the pseudogene TRBV3-2) and TRBJ2-5, with D possibly being TRBD1 (5 bases). Deletions cut 1 base from V and 5 bases from J, with 14 bases between. The CDR3 contains 15 residues. CDR1 is LGHDT and CDR2 is YNNKEL in the germline V gene (reference sequence). CDR3 bases: TGTGCCAGCAGCCAAGTCTTCAGGGCAGGGGAGACCCAGTACTTC. It encodes CASSQVFRAGETQYF.

The count of this clone is one. The chain is built from TRBV11-2 and TRBJ2-6; D gene ambiguous. Trimming stripped 1 base from V and 4 bases from J, with 5 bases between. The germline V gene has CDR1 SGHAT and CDR2 FQNNGV. The CDR3 loop spans 14 amino acids. The CDR3 region has the DNA TGTGCCAGCAGCTTAGTATCCGGGGCCAACGTCCTGACTTTC. As protein: CASSLVSGANVLTF.

V gene TRBV4-1 combines with J gene TRBJ2-2, with D perhaps matching TRBD1 (5 bases). This CDR3 spans 15 amino acids. V was pared by 1 base and J by 5 bases, with 11 bases between. CDR1 and CDR2 from the germline V gene are MGHRA and YSYEKL. Here the CDR3 DNA reads TGCGCCAGCAGCCAAGTAAAAGGGGTGACCGGGGAGCTGTTTTTT. It specifies CASSQVKGVTGELFF.

This clone showed up just once. A much more abundant neighbour one base away suggests this may be a read error. The CDR3 region has the DNA TGTGCCAGCAGTCCCGGGACAGGGGGGTACGAGCAGTACTTC. The encoded protein is CASSPGTGGYEQYF. The J gene is TRBJ2-7, the V gene TRBV2, with 11 bases that match TRBD1. The CDR3 is 14 amino acids. The J segment lost 4 bases and the V segment lost 5 bases, leaving 4 bases of the junction unmatched. Per the germline V gene, CDR1 is SNHLY and CDR2 is FYNNEI.

The V gene is TRBV5-4, the J gene TRBJ1-4; D not certain. This CDR3 comprises 13 residues. Looked up from germline, CDR1 is SGHNT and CDR2 is YYREEE (reference sequence). The V gene lost 4 bases and the J gene lost 6 bases, with 10 bases spanning the gap. The CDR3 bases are TGTGCCAGCAGCCGGGGAGTTGATGAAAAACTGTTTTTT. Amino acids: CASSRGVDEKLFF. Full variable domain (rest looked up from reference TRBV5-4 and TRBJ1-4): ETGVTQSPTHLIKTRGQQVTLRCSSQSGHNTVSWYQQALGQGPQFIFQYYREEENGRGNFPPRFSGLQFPNYSSELNVNALELDDSALYLCASSRGVDEKLFFGSGTQLSVL.

This clone showed up just a few times. The gene calls are TRBV7-9 and TRBJ2-7; D is uncertain. Germline V gene lookup returns CDR1 SEHNR and CDR2 FQNEAQ (reference sequence). Trimming removed 1 base from V and 7 bases from J, with 8 bases in between. The CDR3 is 12 amino acids. For the CDR3, the DNA is TGTGCCAGCAGCTTAGTTCCGGGTGAGCAGTACTTC. Translation gives CASSLVPGEQYF.

This chain connects TRBV7-9 to TRBJ2-2, with TRBD1 matching 8 bases. CDR3 length: 15 residues. Per the germline V gene, CDR1 is SEHNR and CDR2 is FQNEAQ (reference sequence). V lost 4 bases, J lost 4 bases, and 5 bases stayed unmatched. CDR3 bases: TGTGCCAGCAGCTCGAGGACAGGGTTCACCGGGGAGCTGTTTTTT. Translated: CASSSRTGFTGELFF.

The chain has TRBV28 and TRBJ2-7; no definite D call. Germline CDR1 is MDHEN and CDR2 is SYDVKM. The CDR3 is made up of 14 amino acids. Trimming removed 6 bases from V and 0 bases from J, with 12 bases in between. The CDR3 DNA reads as TGTGCCAGCAGCCCAGTGGGCCGCTCCTACGAGCAGTACTTC. It encodes CASSPVGRSYEQYF. Filled out from reference TRBV28 and TRBJ2-7, the complete variable domain reads DVKVTQSSRYLVKRTGEKVFLECVQDMDHENMFWYRQDPGLGLRLIYFSYDVKMKEKGDIPEGYSVSREKKERFSLILESASTNQTSMYLCASSPVGRSYEQYFGPGTRLTVT.

V is TRBV6-5 and J is TRBJ2-5; tentatively, D is TRBD2 (5 bases). The CDR3 length is 13 residues. Trimming cost V 4 bases and J 3 bases, with 9 bases left between them. The germline gives CDR1 MNHEY, CDR2 SVGAGI. The CDR3 loop reads CASSSLGKETQYF. The CDR3 DNA sequence: TGTGCCAGCAGTTCACTAGGGAAAGAGACCCAGTACTTC.

The V and J genes are TRBV27 and TRBJ2-1; 7 bases map to TRBD1. V lost 8 bases to trimming and J lost 0 bases; unmatched junction nucleotides: 4. This CDR3 has 14 amino acids. From germline, CDR1 is MNHEY and CDR2 SMNVEV (reference sequence). DNA for the CDR3: TGTGCCAGCTACGACAGGGACTCCTACAATGAGCAGTTCTTC. Amino acid sequence: CASYDRDSYNEQFF.

The chain couples TRBV4-1 to TRBJ2-7; 13 positions match TRBD2. The length of the CDR3 is 16 residues. The junction had 4 bases not matched to a gene; V was cut back by 4 bases and J by 1 base. Looked up from germline, CDR1 is MGHRA and CDR2 is YSYEKL. The CDR3 reads CASSRSGLAGSYEQYF. The CDR3 bases are TGCGCCAGCAGCCGGTCGGGACTAGCGGGGTCCTACGAGCAGTACTTC.

The V gene is TRBV5-1, the J gene TRBJ1-6, with 7 bases aligning to TRBD1. The junction had 10 bases not matched to a gene; V was cut back by 5 bases and J by 8 bases. This CDR3 is 15 amino acids long. Germline lookup yields CDR1 SGHRS and CDR2 YFSETQ. The CDR3 is CASRETGPAHSPLHF. CDR3 bases: TGCGCCAGCAGGGAGACAGGGCCAGCTCATTCACCCCTCCACTTT.

About this clone: The junction does not match germline at one end; this may be a read error. The rearrangement links TRBV12-3 or TRBV12-4 to TRBJ2-7; TRBD2 agrees at 8 bases. CDR3 length: 13 residues. The CDR3 is CASSRTSSHEQYF. The CDR3 coding sequence is TGTGCCAGCTCCAGGACTAGCTCCCACGAGCAGTACTTC.

The rearrangement links TRBV2 to TRBJ1-5, with no clear D. The V gene's germline CDR1 is SNHLY and CDR2 FYNNEI. This CDR3 has 15 residues. Trimming left V 5 bases short and J 0 bases short, with 11 bases between. The CDR3 region is CASSLLQDSNQPQHF. The CDR3, as DNA: TGTGCCAGCAGTTTGCTCCAGGATAGCAATCAGCCCCAGCATTTT.

V is TRBV10-3 and J is TRBJ2-3; 8 positions match TRBD2. The trim removed 4 bases at V and 1 base at J, leaving 7 bases unmatched. Per germline, CDR1 ENHRY and CDR2 SYGVKD. CDR3 length: 16 residues. CDR3 sequence (DNA): TGTGCCATCAGTGGTCCGGGGGGGGGCGGCACAGATACGCAGTATTTT. Encoded protein: CAISGPGGGGTDTQYF.